The text below deals with one T cell receptor beta chain. Study processing details: Reference gene primer amplification gave estimated nucleated cell counts. TCRdb's table, derived via immunoSEQ multiplex PCR, lists solely in-frame clones and lacks some. V and J calls and clone size are as listed in that table; D and trimming were resolved from the DNA. Altogether more than 200,000 clones are present, 65% to 80% being singletons, with the ten largest covering 4%. The data belong to a study of blood T cell repertoires in COVID-19. The wider study: T cells, B-cell-depleted T cells, or PBMCs supplied cDNA or gDNA.

V lost 3 bases and J lost 2; bases outside the gene matches: 3. Germline CDR1 is LNHDA and CDR2 is SQIVND (reference sequence). This CDR3 has 14 residues. The sequenced sample consisted of peripheral blood. The origin of this receptor is a woman in her 40s with active or convalescent COVID-19. The rearrangement joins TRBV19 to TRBJ1-2; 7 nucleotides match TRBD1. Written as DNA, the CDR3 is TGTGCCAGTAGTATGCGGACAGGCAACTATGGCTACACCTTC. Amino acid sequence: CASSMRTGNYGYTF.